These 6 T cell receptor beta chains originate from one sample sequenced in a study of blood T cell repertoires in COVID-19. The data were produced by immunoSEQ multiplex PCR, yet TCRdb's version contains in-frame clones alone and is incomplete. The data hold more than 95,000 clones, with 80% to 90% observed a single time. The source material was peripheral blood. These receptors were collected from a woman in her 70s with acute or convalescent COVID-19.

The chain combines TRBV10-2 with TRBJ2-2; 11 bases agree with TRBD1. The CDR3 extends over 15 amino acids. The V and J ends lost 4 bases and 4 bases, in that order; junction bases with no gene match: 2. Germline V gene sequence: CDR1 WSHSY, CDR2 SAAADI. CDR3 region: CASSGGTGGTGELFF. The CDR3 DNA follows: TGCGCCAGCAGTGGGGGGACAGGGGGCACCGGGGAGCTGTTTTTT.

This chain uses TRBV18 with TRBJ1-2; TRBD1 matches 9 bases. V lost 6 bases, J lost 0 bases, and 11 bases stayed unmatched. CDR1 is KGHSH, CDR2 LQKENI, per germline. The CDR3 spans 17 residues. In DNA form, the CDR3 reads TGTGCCAGCTCCCCTTCAGGACAGGGGACTTCTAACTATGGCTACACCTTC. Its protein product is CASSPSGQGTSNYGYTF.

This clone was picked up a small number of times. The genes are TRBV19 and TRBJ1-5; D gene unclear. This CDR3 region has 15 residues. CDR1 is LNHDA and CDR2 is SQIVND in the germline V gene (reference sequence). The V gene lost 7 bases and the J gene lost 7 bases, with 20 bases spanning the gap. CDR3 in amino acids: CASIDTLGSGQPQHF. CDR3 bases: TGTGCCAGTATCGATACCTTGGGTTCGGGGCAGCCCCAGCATTTT.

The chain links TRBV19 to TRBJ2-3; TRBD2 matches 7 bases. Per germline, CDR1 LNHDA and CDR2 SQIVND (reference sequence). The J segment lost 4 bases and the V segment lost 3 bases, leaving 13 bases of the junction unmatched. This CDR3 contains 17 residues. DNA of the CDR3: TGTGCCAGTAGTATCTCCGCCCGGCGGGAGTTTCCAGATACGCAGTATTTT. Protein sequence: CASSISARREFPDTQYF.

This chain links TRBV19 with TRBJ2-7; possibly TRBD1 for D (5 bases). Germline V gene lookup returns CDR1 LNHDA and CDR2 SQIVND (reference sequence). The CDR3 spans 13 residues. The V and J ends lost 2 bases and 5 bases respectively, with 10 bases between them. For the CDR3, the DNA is TGTGCCAGTAGTATAAACAGGCTCCACGAGCAGTACTTC. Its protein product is CASSINRLHEQYF.

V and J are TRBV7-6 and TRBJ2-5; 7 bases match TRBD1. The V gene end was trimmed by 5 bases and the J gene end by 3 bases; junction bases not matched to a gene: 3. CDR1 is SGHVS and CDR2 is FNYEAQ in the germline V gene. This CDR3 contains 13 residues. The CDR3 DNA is TGTGCCAGCAGCGACAGGGCCAAAGAGACCCAGTACTTC. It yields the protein CASSDRAKETQYF.